The T cell receptor beta chain under discussion was sequenced for a study of human T cells and chemical hapten exposure. The time point: pre-sensitization, week 0. Documented treatment: therapeutic diphenylcyclopropenone sensitization with weekly scalp DPC. From germline, CDR1 is SQVTM and CDR2 ANQGSEA. This CDR3 is built from 12 residues. TCRdb reprocessed the RACE reads via MiXCR and lists one record per CDR3 protein. This table has around 62,000 distinct CDR3 sequences, 5.5% to 7.5% appearing once. As regards this clonotype: Being one base from a much bigger clone, this may be a read error.

Specimen: whole blood, collected in connection with sensitization to the hapten diphenylcyclopropenone (DPC). The chain couples TRBV29-1 to TRBJ1-1; D may be TRBD1 (6 bases). This TCR came from a woman aged 25 to 39 with alopecia areata. Some clones in this sample may be carry-over from other donors' samples. The CDR3 coding sequence is TGCAGCGTCGGTGGGGGGCCCACTGGAGCTTTCTTT. This codes for CSVGGGPTGAFF.